This T cell receptor beta chain comes out of a study of cytomegalovirus exposure and HLA in healthy donors. Comment on this clone: Its antigen is unknown.

A multiplex PCR was run with 60 Vbeta primers and 13 Jbeta primers. The data were produced by immunoSEQ multiplex PCR, yet TCRdb's version contains in-frame clones alone and is incomplete. This sample carries around 200,000 clones, roughly 87% of them seen once, and the ten largest clones take around 1.6%. Trimming took off 0 bases at V and 0 bases at J, with 17 bases between the two ends. The CDR3 consists of 18 residues. CDR1 is LGHNA, CDR2 YSLEER, per germline. Study results and limitations: Later analysis revealed greater clonal expansion in HLA-associated TCR beta chains than in equally common others. There were 160 or so TCR beta chains listed as cytomegalovirus-associated.

This clonotype was obtained from a man in his fifties in good health and CMV-seronegative. The rearrangement links TRBV4-3 to TRBJ1-1, with unresolved D. Sequenced input: PBMCs. The DNA of the CDR3 is TGCGCCAGCAGCCAAGATGAGAGTACCAGGCGCATGAACACTGAAGCTTTCTTT. Its protein product is CASSQDESTRRMNTEAFF.